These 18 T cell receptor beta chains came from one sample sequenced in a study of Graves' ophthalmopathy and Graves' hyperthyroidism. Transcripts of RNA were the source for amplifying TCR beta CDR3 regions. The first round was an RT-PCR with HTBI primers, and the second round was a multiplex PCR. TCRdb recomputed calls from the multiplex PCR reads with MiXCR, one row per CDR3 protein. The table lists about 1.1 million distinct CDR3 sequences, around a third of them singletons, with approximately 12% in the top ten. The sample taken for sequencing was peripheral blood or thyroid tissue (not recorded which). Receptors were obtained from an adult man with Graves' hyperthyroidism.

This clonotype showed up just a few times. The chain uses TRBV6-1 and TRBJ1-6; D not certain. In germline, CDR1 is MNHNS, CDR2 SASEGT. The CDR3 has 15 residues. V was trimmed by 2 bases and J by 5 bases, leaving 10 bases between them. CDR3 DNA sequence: TGTGCCAGCAGTGAATATGGGGATAATAATTCACCCCTCCACTTT. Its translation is CASSEYGDNNSPLHF.

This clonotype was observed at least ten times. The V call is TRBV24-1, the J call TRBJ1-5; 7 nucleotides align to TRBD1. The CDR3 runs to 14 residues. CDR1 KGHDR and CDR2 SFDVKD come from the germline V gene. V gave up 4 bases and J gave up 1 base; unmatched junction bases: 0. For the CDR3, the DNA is TGTGCCACCAGTGACAGGGGGAGCAATCAGCCCCAGCATTTT. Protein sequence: CATSDRGSNQPQHF.

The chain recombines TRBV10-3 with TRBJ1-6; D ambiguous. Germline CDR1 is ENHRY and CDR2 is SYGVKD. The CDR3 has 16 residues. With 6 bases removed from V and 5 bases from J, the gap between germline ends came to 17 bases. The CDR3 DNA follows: TGTGCCATCAGCAGCTTTGTTGGGCGTAATAATTCACCCCTCCACTTT. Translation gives CAISSFVGRNNSPLHF.

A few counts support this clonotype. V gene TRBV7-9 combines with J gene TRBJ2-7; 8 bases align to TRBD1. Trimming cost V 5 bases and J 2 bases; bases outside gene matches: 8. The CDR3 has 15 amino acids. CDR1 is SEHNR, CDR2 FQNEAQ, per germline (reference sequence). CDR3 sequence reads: CASSRTGKKTYEQYF. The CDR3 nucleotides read TGTGCCAGCAGCCGGACAGGGAAAAAAACCTACGAGCAGTACTTC. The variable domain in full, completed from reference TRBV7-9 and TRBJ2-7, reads DTGVSQNPRHKITKRGQNVTFRCDPISEHNRLYWYRQTLGQGPEFLTYFQNEAQLEKSRLLSDRFSAERPKGSFSTLEIQRTEQGDSAMYLCASSRTGKKTYEQYFGPGTRLTVT.

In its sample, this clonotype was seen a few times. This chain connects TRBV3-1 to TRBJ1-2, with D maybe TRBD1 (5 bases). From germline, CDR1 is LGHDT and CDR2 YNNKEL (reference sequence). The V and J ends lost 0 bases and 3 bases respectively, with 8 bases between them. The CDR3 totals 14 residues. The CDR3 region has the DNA TGTGCCAGCAGCCAAGACAGGGAATACTATGGCTACACCTTC. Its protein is CASSQDREYYGYTF.

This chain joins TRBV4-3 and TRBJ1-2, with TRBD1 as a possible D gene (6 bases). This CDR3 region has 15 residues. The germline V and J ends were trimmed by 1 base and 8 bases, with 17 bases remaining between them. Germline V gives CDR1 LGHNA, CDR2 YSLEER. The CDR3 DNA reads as TGCGCCAGCAGCCAAGCACCGGGGGACATTAGCGGCTACACCTTC. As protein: CASSQAPGDISGYTF.

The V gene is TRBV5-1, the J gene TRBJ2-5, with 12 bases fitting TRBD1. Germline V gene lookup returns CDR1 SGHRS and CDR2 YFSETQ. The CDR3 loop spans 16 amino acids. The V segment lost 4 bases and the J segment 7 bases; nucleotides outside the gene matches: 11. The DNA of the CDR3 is TGCGCCAGCAGCAACGCCGGGACAGGGGGCGCCGGGACCCAGTACTTC. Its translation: CASSNAGTGGAGTQYF.

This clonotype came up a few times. CDR3 nucleotide sequence: TGCGCCAGCAGCCAAGGGGGCTTTGGGGAGACCCAGTACTTC. It yields the protein CASSQGGFGETQYF. The chain combines TRBV4-3 with TRBJ2-5, with D possibly being TRBD1 (5 bases). The V end was cut by 1 base, the J end by 5 bases, with 11 bases between. The CDR3 length is 14 residues. Germline loops: CDR1 LGHNA, CDR2 YSLEER.

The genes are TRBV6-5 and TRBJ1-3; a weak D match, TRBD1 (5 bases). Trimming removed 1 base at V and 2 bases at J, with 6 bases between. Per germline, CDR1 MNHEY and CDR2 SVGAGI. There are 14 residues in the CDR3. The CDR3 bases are TGTGCCAGCAGTTACTGGGGGACTGGAAACACCATATATTTT. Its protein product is CASSYWGTGNTIYF.

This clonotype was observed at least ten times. CDR3: CSASRGFNEKLFF. CDR3 DNA: TGCAGTGCTAGCCGGGGATTTAATGAAAAACTGTTTTTT. The J gene is TRBJ1-4, the V gene TRBV20-1; unclear D gene. The V end was cut by 3 bases, the J end by 4 bases, with 9 bases between. The CDR3 consists of 13 residues. The germline CDR1 and CDR2 sequences are DFQATT and SNEGSKA (reference sequence).

This chain's CDR3 is CASKTGQGEKLFF. The DNA of the CDR3 is TGTGCCAGCAAGACGGGACAAGGAGAAAAACTGTTTTTT. The chain employs TRBV28 and TRBJ1-4; perhaps TRBD1 as D (6 bases). V shed 7 bases and J shed 8 bases, with 14 bases lying between them. The CDR3 sequence is 13 residues long. Germline CDR1 is MDHEN and CDR2 is SYDVKM.

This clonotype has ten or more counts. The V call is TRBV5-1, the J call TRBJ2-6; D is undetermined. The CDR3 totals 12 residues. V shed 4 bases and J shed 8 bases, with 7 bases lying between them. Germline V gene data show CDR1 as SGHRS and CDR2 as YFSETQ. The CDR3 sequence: CASSLVSNVLTF. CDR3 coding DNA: TGCGCCAGCAGCCTGGTTTCCAACGTCCTGACTTTC.

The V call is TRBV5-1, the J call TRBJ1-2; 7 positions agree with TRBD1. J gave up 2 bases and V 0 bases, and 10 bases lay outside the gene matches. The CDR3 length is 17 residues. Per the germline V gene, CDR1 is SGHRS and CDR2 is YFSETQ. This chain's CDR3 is CASSLGALDRLNYGYTF. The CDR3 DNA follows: TGCGCCAGCAGCTTGGGGGCGTTGGACAGGCTCAACTATGGCTACACCTTC.

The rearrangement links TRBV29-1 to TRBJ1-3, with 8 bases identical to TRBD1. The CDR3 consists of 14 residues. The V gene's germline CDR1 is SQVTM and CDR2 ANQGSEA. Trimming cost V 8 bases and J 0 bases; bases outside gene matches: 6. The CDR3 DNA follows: TGCAGCTCCAGGGGGCCCGCCTCTGGAAACACCATATATTTT. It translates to CSSRGPASGNTIYF.

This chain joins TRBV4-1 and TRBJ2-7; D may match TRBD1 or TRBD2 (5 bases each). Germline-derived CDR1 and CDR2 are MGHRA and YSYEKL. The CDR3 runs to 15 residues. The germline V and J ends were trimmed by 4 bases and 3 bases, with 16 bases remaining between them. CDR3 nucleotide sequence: TGCGCCAGCAGCCTCGGGGCAGGGAATGACTACGAGCAGTACTTC. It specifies CASSLGAGNDYEQYF.

CDR3: CASYGLAGQYF. CDR3 nucleotides: TGTGCCAGCTACGGACTAGCGGGGCAGTACTTC. The gene calls are TRBV5-4 and TRBJ2-7, with TRBD2 matching over 11 bases. The V gene end was trimmed by 7 bases and the J gene end by 9 bases; junction bases not matched to a gene: 3. The V gene's germline CDR1 is SGHNT and CDR2 YYREEE (reference sequence). CDR3 size: 11 residues.

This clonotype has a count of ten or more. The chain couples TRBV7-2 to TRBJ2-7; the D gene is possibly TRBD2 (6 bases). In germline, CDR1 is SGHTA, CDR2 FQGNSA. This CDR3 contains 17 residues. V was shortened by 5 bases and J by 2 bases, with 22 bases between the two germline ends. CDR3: CASSPSVGRLRAYEQYF. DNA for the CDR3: TGTGCCAGCAGCCCTTCGGTCGGGAGACTAAGGGCCTACGAGCAGTACTTC.

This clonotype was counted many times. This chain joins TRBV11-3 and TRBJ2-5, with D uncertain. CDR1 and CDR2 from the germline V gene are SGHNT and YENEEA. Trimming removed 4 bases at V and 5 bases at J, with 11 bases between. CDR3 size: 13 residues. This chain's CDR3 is CASSSSLSETQYF. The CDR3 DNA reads TGTGCCAGCAGCTCAAGTTTGAGTGAGACCCAGTACTTC.